The clone carrying this TCR beta chain was observed once. Its matching antigen is unknown. The authors ran a second PCR of about 7 to 11 cycles using a sample-barcoded 5' primer and a J-beta primer mix. All cDNA molecules were each tagged by a template-switch adaptor with 12 random nucleotides. TCRdb recomputed calls from the 5' RACE reads with MiXCR, one row per CDR3 protein. The table lists 1.6 million or so distinct CDR3 sequences, roughly a third of them singletons. CDR1 is LNHDA and CDR2 is SQIVND in the germline V gene (reference sequence). V lost 2 bases to trimming and J lost 1 base, with 18 bases between them. There are 18 residues in the CDR3. This entry comes from a study of blood T cells in healthy people across ages. Study results and caveats: Fewer expanded clones and more diversity marked long-lived versus aged donors.

The sample comprised blood. V gene TRBV19 combines with J gene TRBJ2-1; D possibly corresponds to TRBD2 (5 bases). This TCR came from a woman in her twenties or thirties in good health. CDR3 nucleotides: TGTGCCAGTAGTATAATGGTGAGGGAAGTAGGATCCTACAATGAGCAGTTCTTC. Protein sequence: CASSIMVREVGSYNEQFF.